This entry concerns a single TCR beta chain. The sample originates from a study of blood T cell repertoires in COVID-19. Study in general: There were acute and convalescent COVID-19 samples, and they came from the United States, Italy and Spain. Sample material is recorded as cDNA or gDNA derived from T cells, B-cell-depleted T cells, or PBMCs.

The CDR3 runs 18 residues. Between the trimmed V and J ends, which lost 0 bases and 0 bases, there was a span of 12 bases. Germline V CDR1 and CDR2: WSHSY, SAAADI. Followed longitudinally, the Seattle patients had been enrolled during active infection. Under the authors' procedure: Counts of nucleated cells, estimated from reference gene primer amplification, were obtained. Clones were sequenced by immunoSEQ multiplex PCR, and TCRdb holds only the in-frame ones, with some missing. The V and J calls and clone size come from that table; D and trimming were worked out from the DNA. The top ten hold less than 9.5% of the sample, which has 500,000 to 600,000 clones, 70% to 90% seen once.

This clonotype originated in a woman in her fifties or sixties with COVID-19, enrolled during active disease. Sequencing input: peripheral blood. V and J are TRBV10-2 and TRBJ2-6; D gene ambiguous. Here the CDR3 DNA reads TGCGCCAGCAGTGAGTCGGGCACCGTGGTCTCTGGGGCCAACGTCCTGACTTTC. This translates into CASSESGTVVSGANVLTF.